This is a list of T cell receptor beta chains from one sample in a study of shared T cell receptors in the human thymus. Profiled with immunoSEQ multiplex PCR; TCRdb holds only in-frame clones, not every one. The sample lists some 720,000 clones; 88% were seen once. A further study also used this sample, focusing on human thymus T cells.

Material: thymocytes. The receptors originated from a boy less than two years old with a congenital heart defect. Both conserved end residues are part of each CDR3. The order of the fields is V gene, D gene, clone size, J gene, CDR3 DNA, CDR3 protein. The D gene is left open where the match is weak. The listing skips clone size in some rows; elsewhere it reads once, few, many or a size class.

TRBV9	NA	NA	TRBJ2-2	TGTGCCAGCAGCGTAGTTGGCAGGGGAAGACCCAACACCGGGGAGCTGTTTTTT	CASSVVGRGRPNTGELFF
TRBV10-3	TRBD2	NA	TRBJ2-7	TGTGCCATCAGGGCGTATAGCGGGAGACTTTCCTACGAGCAGTACTTC	CAIRAYSGRLSYEQYF
TRBV11-2	TRBD1	NA	TRBJ2-2	TGTGCCAGCAGCATTCGGACAGGGGGCAATCGGTACACCGGGGAGCTGTTTTTT	CASSIRTGGNRYTGELFF
TRBV15	TRBD2	NA	TRBJ2-5	TGTGCCACCAGCAGTCTGCGGGGCCGTGGACTAGCGGGAGTGGAGACCCAGTACTTC	CATSSLRGRGLAGVETQYF
TRBV11-2	NA	once	TRBJ2-7	TGTGCCAGCAGCCCACGGGACACGACCTACGAGCAGTACTTC	CASSPRDTTYEQYF
TRBV27	TRBD1	few	TRBJ1-2	TGTGCCAGCAGTTCACGACAGGGGGCGGGGGGCTACACCTTC	CASSSRQGAGGYTF
TRBV21-1	NA	NA	TRBJ2-7	TGTGCCAGCGGTACAGGGATACTCTACGAGCAGTACTTC	CASGTGILYEQYF
TRBV29-1	NA	NA	TRBJ2-1	TGCAGCGTCCCGTTTTCCTACAATGAGCAGTTCTTC	CSVPFSYNEQFF
TRBV14	NA	NA	TRBJ1-2	TGTGCCAGCAGCCAAGGGGCAGGGTATGGCTACACCTTC	CASSQGAGYGYTF
TRBV6-5	NA	NA	TRBJ2-1	TGTGCCAGCAGTTACCGGGGGAATGAGCAGTTCTTC	CASSYRGNEQFF
TRBV7-9	NA	NA	TRBJ2-1	TGTGCCAGCAGCTTGTCAAGAGAGGAGCCAGGAGGGAGAAATGAGCAGTTCTTC	CASSLSREEPGGRNEQFF
TRBV7-2	TRBD2	NA	TRBJ2-7	TGTGCCAGCAGCCCATCCCCTGGGAGGGCCAACTACGAGCAGTACTTC	CASSPSPGRANYEQYF
TRBV4-1	TRBD1	NA	TRBJ1-5	TGCGCCAGCAGCCAAGAAGGGGGCCATCAGCCCCAGCATTTT	CASSQEGGHQPQHF
TRBV10-3	NA	NA	TRBJ1-1	TGTGCCATCAGTGAGGGACAGACCACTGAAGCTTTCTTT	CAISEGQTTEAFF
TRBV15	TRBD2	NA	TRBJ2-1	TGTGCCATCAGGACTAGCGGGAGAGGAAATGAGCAGTTCTTC	CAIRTSGRGNEQFF
TRBV7-9	TRBD1	NA	TRBJ2-7	TGTGCCAGCAGTGTCTACCCCATTAGGACAGGGTTCTCCTACGAGCAGTACTTC	CASSVYPIRTGFSYEQYF
TRBV7-9	TRBD1	NA	TRBJ1-2	TGTGCCAGCAGCGCCACAGGGGATGGTGGCTACACCTTC	CASSATGDGGYTF
TRBV19	NA	NA	TRBJ2-1	TGTGCCAGTAGCCAGGACTTGGGTTACAATGAGCAGTTCTTC	CASSQDLGYNEQFF
TRBV5-1	TRBD1	NA	TRBJ1-2	TGCGCCAGCAGCTTGGGGAGCACAGGGGGTAAAGCTAACTATGGCTACCCCTTC	CASSLGSTGGKANYGYPF
TRBV15	TRBD2	NA	TRBJ2-1	TGTGCCACCAGCAGAGATTACCTGTCGATCAAGGGGCTAGCGGGAATGGTAACCTACAATGAGCAGTTCTTC	CATSRDYLSIKGLAGMVTYNEQFF
TRBV19	TRBD1	NA	TRBJ2-5	TGTGCCAGTGGGGACAGGGAGAGTTTCAGAGAGACCCAGTACTTC	CASGDRESFRETQYF
TRBV29-1	NA	NA	TRBJ2-1	TGCAGCGTTGAAGGCCACAGAAGTCGGTACAATGAGCAGTTCTTC	CSVEGHRSRYNEQFF
TRBV10-1	TRBD1	NA	TRBJ2-7	TGCGCCAGCAGCCGAACTGGACAGGGTGGAACCTACGAGCAGTACTTC	CASSRTGQGGTYEQYF
TRBV5-1	NA	once	TRBJ1-2	TGCGCCAGCAGCGGCAGGGGCATCTATGGCTACACCTTC	CASSGRGIYGYTF
TRBV19	TRBD1	NA	TRBJ2-7	TGTGCCAGTAGTAGGGGACAGGGGGCCCCCTACGAGCAGTACTTC	CASSRGQGAPYEQYF
TRBV11-2	TRBD1	NA	TRBJ2-7	TGTGCCAGCAGCTTAACCCGGGACAGGGTTTCCTACGAGCAGTACTTC	CASSLTRDRVSYEQYF
TRBV25-1	NA	few	TRBJ2-7	TGTGCCAGCAGTGAAAGATTCGGGAAAGGGAACGGCGAGCAGTACTTC	CASSERFGKGNGEQYF
TRBV2	TRBD2	NA	TRBJ2-1	TGTGCCAGCACCACGGGGGGAGGGGGGACTAGCGGGAGGGCCGATGAGCAGTTCTTC	CASTTGGGGTSGRADEQFF
TRBV6-5	NA	NA	TRBJ2-5	TGTGCCAGCAGCCTACCCGGGAGAGGGGAGACCCAGTACTTC	CASSLPGRGETQYF
TRBV27	TRBD1	NA	TRBJ2-2	TGTGCCAGCAGGAGAGACAGGGGGCGGTTAGGCGGGGAGCTGTTTTTT	CASRRDRGRLGGELFF
TRBV10-2	TRBD2	NA	TRBJ2-7	TGCGCCAGCTCCGTCACCCCCAGCGGGAGCGCATACGAGCAGTACTTC	CASSVTPSGSAYEQYF
TRBV30	NA	NA	TRBJ2-2	TGTGCCTGGAGTGTACCCGCTAGTGGCACCGGGGAGCTGTTTTTT	CAWSVPASGTGELFF
TRBV5-1	NA	NA	TRBJ2-6	TGCGCCAGCAGCCGGGTGGAGGGGCGCCCTGGGGCCAACGTCCTGACTTTC	CASSRVEGRPGANVLTF
TRBV4-2	TRBD1	NA	TRBJ2-5	TGTGCCAGCAGCCAGATATTCCGGGACAGGGGACGCCAAGAGACCCAGTACTTC	CASSQIFRDRGRQETQYF
TRBV9	TRBD2	NA	TRBJ2-5	TGTGCCAGCAGCGTAGGAGCTAGCGGGAGGTGGGAGACCCAGTACTTC	CASSVGASGRWETQYF
TRBV6-6	NA	NA	TRBJ2-3	TGTGCCAGCAGTTATATCGCGGCGGGTACCACAGATACGCAGTATTTT	CASSYIAAGTTDTQYF
TRBV30	NA	once	TRBJ1-5	TGTGCCTCGGGGGGTCGTGAGCATTTT	CASGGREHF
TRBV14	NA	NA	TRBJ2-7	TGTGCCAGCAGCCAAGATCGTCTAGCGCGCTCCTACGAGCAGTACTTC	CASSQDRLARSYEQYF
TRBV5-6	TRBD2	NA	TRBJ2-1	TGTGCCAGCAGCTTTCTGACTAGCGCCTCCTACAATGAGCAGTTCTTC	CASSFLTSASYNEQFF
TRBV29-1	TRBD2	NA	TRBJ2-3	TGCAGCGTACAAACCGGGACTAGCGGGAGGGCCGGGACAGATACGCAGTATTTT	CSVQTGTSGRAGTDTQYF
TRBV27	TRBD1	NA	TRBJ1-4	TGTGCCAGCAGTCCTAGACAGGGAAGATCTGAAAAACTGTTTTTT	CASSPRQGRSEKLFF
TRBV2	TRBD1	NA	TRBJ2-1	TGTGCCAGCAGTGAAGTATTCCCGGGACAGGGCCGCCATGAGCAGTTCTTC	CASSEVFPGQGRHEQFF
TRBV25-1	TRBD1	NA	TRBJ2-7	TGTGCCAGCAGTGAAGGGACAGGGGTCTCCTACGAGCAGTACTTC	CASSEGTGVSYEQYF
TRBV11-2	NA	NA	TRBJ1-3	TGTGCCAGCAGCTTAGCCCACCAGTGGGCAGGGGACTCTGGAAACACCATATATTTT	CASSLAHQWAGDSGNTIYF
TRBV5-8	NA	NA	TRBJ2-3	TGTGCCAGCAGCTTTGGGAGTAGTCCCACAGATACGCAGTATTTT	CASSFGSSPTDTQYF
TRBV4-2	NA	NA	TRBJ2-7	TGTGCCAGCAGCCAAGATCAGGGGCCCCCAGACCAATACGAGCAGTACTTC	CASSQDQGPPDQYEQYF
TRBV28	NA	NA	TRBJ2-2	TGTGCCAGCGAGGGCAGCTACACCGGGGAGCTGTTTTTT	CASEGSYTGELFF
TRBV4-1	NA	NA	TRBJ1-5	TGCGCCAGCAGCCAAGGGGCGCAGGATGGTCAGCCCCAGCATTTT	CASSQGAQDGQPQHF
TRBV7-3	NA	NA	TRBJ2-7	TGTGCCAGCAGCTTAGGGCAGGTTTATTTGAACGAGCAGTACTTC	CASSLGQVYLNEQYF
TRBV28	TRBD1	NA	TRBJ1-2	TGTGCCAGCAGTACCGGACAGGGTTTGAACTATGGCTACACCTTC	CASSTGQGLNYGYTF
TRBV30	TRBD2	few	TRBJ2-5	TGTGCCTGGAGTGCTAAAACTAGCGGGAGGGCCGGGACCCAGTACTTC	CAWSAKTSGRAGTQYF
TRBV6-5	NA	once	TRBJ1-1	TGTGCCAGCCAACGAGGGCGGGGGGGGAAAACTGAAGCTTTCTTT	CASQRGRGGKTEAFF
TRBV7-8	NA	NA	TRBJ2-1	TGTGCCAGCACCTCTTACTACCCCATGTATGAGCAGTTCTTC	CASTSYYPMYEQFF
TRBV7-9	NA	NA	TRBJ2-5	TGTGCCAGCAGCCTACCCCCCAAAGAGACCCAGTACTTC	CASSLPPKETQYF
TRBV12-5	TRBD1	NA	TRBJ2-7	TGTGCTAGTGCCCCCTCCGGGACAGGCCCCCCCTACGAGCAGTACTTC	CASAPSGTGPPYEQYF
TRBV11-2	TRBD2	NA	TRBJ2-7	TGTGCCAGCAAACAGGAACTAGCGGCTTCCGAGCAGTACTTC	CASKQELAASEQYF